This is a list of T cell receptor beta chains from one sample in a study of regulatory T cells in long-lasting Graves disease. TCRdb reanalysed the multiplex PCR reads using MiXCR and keeps one entry per CDR3 protein. The sample has roughly 420,000 distinct CDR3 sequences, about a sixth seen once. The sample was peripheral blood mononuclear cells (PBMCs), taken at new diagnosis, from a patient treated with antithyroid drugs. Receptor source: a female donor with Graves disease. CDR3s include the opening cysteine and the closing phenylalanine or tryptophan. A D gene is named only where the DNA matches it firmly. Expanded clones are given a class, and other clones once, few, many or no size at all.

V gene	J gene	clone size	D gene	CDR3 protein	CDR3 DNA
TRBV5-5	TRBJ2-1	many	-	CASSFQGVSYNEQFF	TGTGCCAGCAGCTTTCAGGGTGTCTCCTACAATGAGCAGTTCTTC
TRBV7-2	TRBJ1-1	many	-	CASRYGGGGTEAFF	TGTGCCAGCAGATACGGAGGGGGTGGCACTGAAGCTTTCTTT
TRBV20-1	TRBJ2-2	-	TRBD2	CSAPELAGGRPTGELFF	TGCAGTGCTCCAGAACTAGCGGGAGGGCGTCCCACCGGGGAGCTGTTTTTT
TRBV2	TRBJ1-1	few	TRBD1	CASRSGTGGLSTEAFF	TGTGCCAGCAGGTCCGGGACAGGGGGTCTAAGCACTGAAGCTTTCTTT
TRBV20-1	TRBJ2-5	many	-	CSFYIVETQYF	TGCAGTTTCTACATAGTGGAGACCCAGTACTTC
TRBV7-3	TRBJ2-5	once	-	CASSLSITGGETQYF	TGTGCCAGCAGCCTCTCAATTACCGGGGGAGAGACCCAGTACTTC
TRBV7-3	TRBJ2-2	many	TRBD1	CASSYSPGTANTGELFF	TGTGCCAGCAGCTATTCCCCCGGGACAGCGAACACCGGGGAGCTGTTTTTT
TRBV5-1	TRBJ2-3	many	TRBD1	CASSSGTADSDTQYF	TGCGCCAGCAGCTCCGGGACAGCTGATTCAGATACGCAGTATTTT
TRBV7-2	TRBJ2-7	many	-	CASSLAGLNRQYF	TGTGCCAGCAGCTTAGCGGGGCTGAACAGGCAGTACTTC
TRBV20-1	TRBJ2-1	-	TRBD2	CSALDVGTSGRRYNEQFF	TGCAGTGCGCTGGATGTTGGGACTAGCGGGAGGCGCTACAATGAGCAGTTCTTC
TRBV29-1	TRBJ2-4	-	-	CSVVGPVTKNIQYF	TGCAGCGTTGTGGGCCCGGTGACCAAAAACATTCAGTACTTC
TRBV7-3	TRBJ1-1	many	-	CASSLEARLSRRDTEAFF	TGTGCCAGCAGCTTAGAGGCCCGGTTGAGTCGCAGGGACACTGAAGCTTTCTTT
TRBV24-1	TRBJ2-2	few	TRBD1	CATSDPTGVVGELFF	TGTGCCACCAGTGATCCAACAGGGGTTGTAGGGGAGCTGTTTTTT
TRBV20-1	TRBJ1-2	few	-	CSARDSIVRPPNYGYTF	TGCAGTGCTAGAGATTCAATTGTCAGGCCTCCTAACTATGGCTACACCTTC
TRBV20-1	TRBJ1-1	many	-	CSAGGGVNTEAFF	TGCAGTGCCGGGGGGGGAGTGAACACTGAAGCTTTCTTT
TRBV18	TRBJ1-1	many	-	CASSDGMNTEAFF	TGTGCCAGCTCCGACGGAATGAACACTGAAGCTTTCTTT
TRBV11-2	TRBJ2-3	many	-	CASSLKGNNPTDTQYF	TGTGCCAGCAGCTTAAAGGGGAATAACCCCACAGATACGCAGTATTTT
TRBV7-3	TRBJ1-5	many	-	CASRPREQPQHF	TGTGCCAGCAGACCTAGAGAGCAGCCCCAGCATTTT
TRBV7-8	TRBJ1-1	-	TRBD1	CASSLGDRWENTEAFF	TGTGCCAGCAGCTTAGGGGACAGGTGGGAGAACACTGAAGCTTTCTTT
TRBV3-1	TRBJ1-2	many	-	CASRGRRYGYTF	TGTGCCAGCAGAGGCCGCCGCTATGGCTACACCTTC
TRBV7-7	TRBJ2-3	-	TRBD1	CVSSPGTGTDTQYF	TGTGTCAGCAGCCCAGGGACAGGCACAGATACGCAGTATTTT
TRBV6-2/TRBV6-3	TRBJ2-3	many	TRBD1	CASTLDRTGTEIQLSTDTQYF	TGTGCCAGCACCCTTGACCGAACCGGGACAGAAATCCAACTTAGCACAGATACGCAGTATTTT
TRBV15	TRBJ1-4	many	TRBD1	CATSRVTGVFEKLFF	TGTGCCACCAGCAGAGTAACAGGGGTTTTCGAAAAACTGTTTTTT
TRBV2	TRBJ2-3	many	-	CASSGTTDTQYF	TGTGCCAGCAGTGGTACAACAGATACGCAGTATTTT
TRBV7-2	TRBJ2-7	-	-	CASRNQAGTYEQYF	TGTGCCAGCAGAAACCAGGCAGGGACCTACGAGCAGTACTTC
TRBV11-1	TRBJ2-1	many	-	CASSLGGDTSTFF	TGTGCCAGCAGCTTAGGAGGCGACACGAGTACGTTCTTC
TRBV24-1	TRBJ2-3	many	TRBD2	CATSTTGTSGSEPTDTQYF	TGTGCCACCAGCACGACCGGGACTAGCGGGAGTGAACCCACAGATACGCAGTATTTT
TRBV12-5	TRBJ2-4	-	TRBD1	CASGLGTENIQYF	TGTGCTAGTGGTCTAGGGACAGAAAACATTCAGTACTTC
TRBV4-1	TRBJ2-1	many	-	CASSPVGGGGNEQFF	TGCGCCAGCAGCCCAGTAGGGGGGGGCGGGAATGAGCAGTTCTTC
TRBV9	TRBJ2-1	many	TRBD2	CASSVASSGRNPNEQFF	TGTGCCAGCAGCGTAGCGAGTAGCGGGAGAAACCCGAATGAGCAGTTCTTC
TRBV7-8	TRBJ1-2	many	-	CASSLEASTINYGYTF	TGTGCCAGCAGCTTAGAAGCGTCAACCATTAACTATGGCTACACCTTC
TRBV4-3	TRBJ2-3	few	-	CASSQLSRGRQYF	TGCGCCAGCAGCCAACTAAGCAGGGGAAGGCAGTATTTT
TRBV7-2	TRBJ2-1	once	TRBD2	CASSLGTSGGFLNEQFF	TGTGCCAGCAGCTTAGGGACTAGCGGGGGGTTTTTAAATGAGCAGTTCTTC
TRBV10-3	TRBJ2-3	-	-	CAISESSLGNRDSRGDTQYF	TGTGCCATCAGTGAGTCGAGCTTAGGGAACCGGGACTCCCGCGGAGATACGCAGTATTTT
TRBV13	TRBJ2-3	many	-	CASSPEDVHTDTQYF	TGTGCCAGCAGCCCAGAGGATGTGCACACAGATACGCAGTATTTT
TRBV6-2/TRBV6-3	TRBJ1-5	many	TRBD1	CASSYVTGTEIKNSNQPQHF	TGTGCCAGCAGTTACGTTACCGGGACAGAGATAAAGAATAGCAATCAGCCCCAGCATTTT
TRBV13	TRBJ2-1	-	-	CASSLGGGGLPYNEQFF	TGTGCCAGCAGCTTAGGTGGTGGAGGTCTCCCCTACAATGAGCAGTTCTTC
TRBV5-6	TRBJ1-5	-	-	CASSLVGDDQPQHF	TGTGCCAGCAGCTTGGTGGGCGACGATCAGCCCCAGCATTTT